Following are 22 T cell receptor beta chains from one sample sequenced in a study of cytomegalovirus exposure and HLA in healthy donors. The PCR contained 60 Vbeta and 13 Jbeta primers. Method: immunoSEQ multiplex PCR; TCRdb's copy keeps in-frame clones and lacks some. The repertoire holds about 130,000 clones, with over 70% as singletons. Sequencing used PBMCs. The receptors derive from a woman in her sixties or seventies in good health and CMV-seropositive.

This chain links TRBV6-5 with TRBJ2-6, with D possibly TRBD2 on 6 matching bases. Germline CDR1 and CDR2: MNHEY and SVGAGI. CDR3 size: 15 residues. V lost 6 bases to trimming and J lost 8 bases, with 17 bases between them. The DNA for the CDR3 is TGTGCCAGCAGGGAGGGATCTCTGGGGCCCAACGTCCTGACTTTC. Its protein is CASREGSLGPNVLTF.

With respect to this clone: Compared with germline, one end of the junction differs, possibly owing to a read error. The V gene is TRBV7-7, the J gene TRBJ2-5; D unresolved. CDR1 and CDR2 from the germline V gene are SSHAT and FNYEAQ (reference sequence). This CDR3 spans 13 amino acids. CDR3 DNA sequence: TGTGCTAGCAGCGAACGAGTTGCAGAGACCCAGTACTTC. It yields the protein CASSERVAETQYF.

The J gene is TRBJ1-1, the V gene TRBV7-9; 8 bases map to TRBD1. Germline CDR1 SEHNR, CDR2 FQNEAQ (reference sequence). The ends lost 2 bases at V and 2 bases at J; junction bases unmatched: 7. This CDR3 has 16 residues. The DNA of the CDR3 is TGTGCCAGCAGCTTAAGCAGGGACAGGAGTAACACTGAAGCTTTCTTT. Its translation: CASSLSRDRSNTEAFF. Full variable domain (remainder filled in from reference TRBV7-9 and TRBJ1-1): DTGVSQNPRHKITKRGQNVTFRCDPISEHNRLYWYRQTLGQGPEFLTYFQNEAQLEKSRLLSDRFSAERPKGSFSTLEIQRTEQGDSAMYLCASSLSRDRSNTEAFFGQGTRLTVV.

Only a few counts were recorded for this clone. The chain carries TRBV5-1 and TRBJ1-3; 8 bases agree with TRBD1. V lost 4 bases, J lost 2 bases, and 8 bases stayed unmatched. Germline assignment: CDR1 SGHRS and CDR2 YFSETQ. CDR3 length equals 16 residues. The CDR3: CASSDSGQATGNTIYF. The CDR3 bases are TGCGCCAGCAGCGATTCGGGACAGGCGACTGGAAACACCATATATTTT.

This clone was picked up a small number of times. V gene TRBV5-4 combines with J gene TRBJ2-7; 15 nucleotides match TRBD2. The ends lost 4 bases at V and 6 bases at J; junction bases unmatched: 5. Per germline, CDR1 SGHNT and CDR2 YYREEE (reference sequence). The CDR3 loop spans 15 amino acids. CDR3: CASSPRTSGGVEQYF. The CDR3, as DNA: TGTGCCAGCAGCCCTAGGACTAGCGGGGGGGTCGAGCAGTACTTC. Full variable domain (rest looked up from reference TRBV5-4 and TRBJ2-7): ETGVTQSPTHLIKTRGQQVTLRCSSQSGHNTVSWYQQALGQGPQFIFQYYREEENGRGNFPPRFSGLQFPNYSSELNVNALELDDSALYLCASSPRTSGGVEQYFGPGTRLTVT.

This clone turned up a few times. The chain employs TRBV7-2 and TRBJ1-5; 8 positions agree with TRBD1. The J segment lost 7 bases and the V segment lost 4 bases, leaving 6 bases of the junction unmatched. The CDR3 spans 14 residues. Germline V CDR1 and CDR2: SGHTA, FQGNSA. The CDR3 sequence: CASSSQGGRQPQHF. CDR3 in DNA: TGTGCCAGCAGCTCACAGGGGGGCAGGCAGCCCCAGCATTTT. The whole variable domain, remainder taken from reference TRBV7-2 and TRBJ1-5, is GAGVSQSPSNKVTEKGKDVELRCDPISGHTALYWYRQSLGQGLEFLIYFQGNSAPDKSGLPSDRFSAERTGGSVSTLTIQRTQQEDSAVYLCASSSQGGRQPQHFGDGTRLSIL.

A remark on this clone: The germline gene is not matched at one end of the junction; a read error may be the cause. The V and J genes are TRBV7-9 and TRBJ1-2; possible D gene TRBD1, 5 bases. Germline V CDR1 and CDR2: SEHNR, FQNEAQ (reference sequence). This CDR3 has 15 residues. The CDR3 spells CSSSRAAGGKDGYTF. As DNA, the CDR3 is TGTTCCAGCAGCCGAGCTGCCGGGGGAAAGGATGGCTACACCTTC.

The chain joins TRBV14 to TRBJ2-5, with TRBD1 matching over 9 bases. V was clipped by 2 bases and J by 5 bases; unmatched bases: 6. The length of the CDR3 is 15 residues. Germline-derived CDR1 and CDR2 are SGHDN and FVKESK. CDR3 nucleotides: TGTGCCAGCAGCCAACCCACAGGGGGCTATGAGACCCAGTACTTC. Amino acids: CASSQPTGGYETQYF. The entire variable domain, with the rest obtained from reference TRBV14 and TRBJ2-5, is as follows: EAGVTQFPSHSVIEKGQTVTLRCDPISGHDNLYWYRRVMGKEIKFLLHFVKESKQDESGMPNNRFLAERTGGTYSTLKVQPAELEDSGVYFCASSQPTGGYETQYFGPGTRLLVL.

The chain joins TRBV5-1 to TRBJ2-3, with D perhaps matching TRBD1 (6 bases). CDR3 length: 14 residues. In germline, CDR1 is SGHRS, CDR2 YFSETQ. V lost 0 bases and J lost 2, with 7 bases in between. CDR3 sequence (DNA): TGCGCCAGCAGCTTGGGGACAGTCACAGATACGCAGTATTTT. Protein: CASSLGTVTDTQYF.

In DNA form, the CDR3 reads TGTGCCAGCAGCTTAGTGGGGGACAGGGTGGACTATGGCTACACCTTC. Translating gives CASSLVGDRVDYGYTF. The chain carries TRBV7-2 and TRBJ1-2, with 9 positions matching TRBD1. V shed 1 base, J shed 3 bases, and the junction held 6 bases outside the gene matches. The CDR3 is 16 amino acids. CDR1 and CDR2 (germline): SGHTA, FQGNSA.

The V gene is TRBV5-1, the J gene TRBJ2-1; TRBD2 aligns across 14 bases. Germline CDR1 reads SGHRS; CDR2 reads YFSETQ. The length of the CDR3 is 18 residues. V shed 2 bases and J 6 bases; nucleotides not matched to a gene: 10. The CDR3 reads CASSFRLAGGPGVNEQFF. CDR3 in DNA: TGCGCCAGCAGCTTCCGACTAGCGGGGGGGCCAGGGGTCAATGAGCAGTTCTTC.

The chain combines TRBV5-1 with TRBJ1-4; D remains ambiguous. The CDR3 extends over 13 amino acids. The V and J ends lost 0 bases and 12 bases respectively, with 12 bases between them. Germline assignment: CDR1 SGHRS and CDR2 YFSETQ. The CDR3 coding sequence is TGCGCCAGCAGCTTGGGGAGTGGTTATGAACTGTTTTTT. It encodes CASSLGSGYELFF.

The sample holds one count of this clone. The chain combines TRBV11-2 with TRBJ1-1; D is unresolved. This CDR3 has 13 amino acids. CDR1 is SGHAT, CDR2 FQNNGV, per germline. V was cut by 6 bases and J by 4 bases, with 12 bases left in between. In nucleotides, the CDR3 is TGTGCCAGCAGACCCTATCCGGGCACTGAAGCTTTCTTT. Translating gives CASRPYPGTEAFF.

This rearrangement joins TRBV5-1 to TRBJ1-4; 8 bases fit TRBD1. The CDR3 contains 15 residues. The germline V gene has CDR1 SGHRS and CDR2 YFSETQ. V shed 7 bases and J 5 bases; nucleotides not matched to a gene: 10. Here the CDR3 DNA reads TGCGCCAGCGCGCCCTGGACAGGGCGGAATGAAAAACTGTTTTTT. Its protein product is CASAPWTGRNEKLFF.

The chain has TRBV15 and TRBJ2-7; 8 bases line up with TRBD1. Per germline, CDR1 LNHNV and CDR2 YYDKDF (reference sequence). V dropped 5 bases and J dropped 2; count of bases not matched to a gene: 2. The CDR3 runs to 13 residues. The CDR3 DNA is TGTGCCACCAGCGGGGACAGGACCTACGAGCAGTACTTC. Translating it yields CATSGDRTYEQYF.

The chain has TRBV19 and TRBJ1-5; D remains unclear. Germline CDR1 LNHDA, CDR2 SQIVND (reference sequence). Trimming removed 6 bases at V and 3 bases at J, with 18 bases between. The CDR3 spans 16 residues. CDR3 DNA: TGTGCCAGTAGCCCCACTGGGCAGGAAAACAATCAGCCCCAGCATTTT. Translating it yields CASSPTGQENNQPQHF.

In its sample, this clone was seen a few times. The chain recombines TRBV19 with TRBJ2-3; TRBD1 aligns across 9 bases. Germline assignment: CDR1 LNHDA and CDR2 SQIVND (reference sequence). The CDR3 covers 16 residues. V was clipped by 8 bases and J by 1 base; unmatched bases: 10. CDR3 sequence: CASRSWGQGGTDTQYF. The DNA of the CDR3 is TGTGCCAGTCGAAGCTGGGGACAGGGTGGCACAGATACGCAGTATTTT.

The chain uses TRBV5-1 and TRBJ2-5; D might be TRBD1 (7 bases). Germline assignment: CDR1 SGHRS and CDR2 YFSETQ. V was pared by 4 bases and J by 2 bases, with 9 bases between. This CDR3 spans 13 amino acids. CDR3 nucleotide sequence: TGCGCCAGCAGCGCGGGACAGCAAGAGACCCAGTACTTC. The encoded protein is CASSAGQQETQYF.

The chain couples TRBV2 to TRBJ1-4; 9 bases match TRBD1. The CDR3 runs 16 residues. Unmatched junction bases numbered 5, after V lost 6 bases and J lost 0 bases. Per germline, CDR1 SNHLY and CDR2 FYNNEI. Here the CDR3 DNA reads TGTGCCAGCAGCGGGGACAGGGCTTCAACTAATGAAAAACTGTTTTTT. Amino acids: CASSGDRASTNEKLFF.

V usage is TRBV11-3 and J usage is TRBJ2-3, with D possibly being TRBD1 (6 bases). CDR3 length: 14 amino acids. Germline CDR1 is SGHNT and CDR2 is YENEEA. The germline V and J ends were trimmed by 5 bases and 0 bases, with 9 bases remaining between them. CDR3 nucleotides: TGTGCCAGCAGCCAGGGGCAAAGCACAGATACGCAGTATTTT. Its translation: CASSQGQSTDTQYF. Full variable domain (remainder filled in from reference TRBV11-3 and TRBJ2-3): EAGVVQSPRYKIIEKKQPVAFWCNPISGHNTLYWYLQNLGQGPELLIRYENEEAVDDSQLPKDRFSAERLKGVDSTLKIQPAELGDSAVYLCASSQGQSTDTQYFGPGTRLTVL.

This chain joins TRBV19 and TRBJ1-2, with 12 bases identical to TRBD1. V lost 5 bases and J lost 7; bases outside the gene matches: 17. The CDR3 totals 18 residues. Germline V gene sequence: CDR1 LNHDA, CDR2 SQIVND (reference sequence). This chain's CDR3 is CASSLTGTGGFVSGGYTF. CDR3 coding DNA: TGTGCCAGTAGTCTCACCGGGACAGGGGGCTTCGTCTCTGGTGGCTACACCTTC.

This clone came up once. The V gene is TRBV27, the J gene TRBJ1-1, with TRBD1 identical over 7 bases. Germline V gene sequence: CDR1 MNHEY, CDR2 SMNVEV (reference sequence). V lost 5 bases, J lost 3 bases, and 9 bases stayed unmatched. The CDR3 is 15 amino acids. The CDR3 sequence is CASSTLGTEDTEAFF. Written as DNA, the CDR3 is TGTGCCAGCAGTACCCTCGGGACAGAGGACACTGAAGCTTTCTTT.